The present TCR beta chain was sequenced within a study of cytomegalovirus exposure and HLA in healthy donors (dated by TCRdb to about 2017). Background for the entire study: A later analysis indicated that the 95 to 150 validation repertoires were generated on the platform also employed for the approximately 700 repertoires of the first cohort. The study aimed to test whether cataloging public T cell receptors could reveal signatures of past pathogen exposure. In addition to the first cohort of approximately 670 subjects, a separate validation cohort of approximately 130 different subjects was used. The study combined high-throughput TCR immunosequencing, statistical association of individual TCRs with disease status, and machine learning to predict cytomegalovirus infection status. What the authors observed across the whole study: Of the cluster scores, approximately 95% were above 0 in a later analysis, which found that TCRs clustered in the first cohort also tended to co-occur in the 95 to 150 validation repertoires. Most TCR sequences were seen in very few donors, while some public TCRs were found in many individuals. According to the authors, the approach could potentially be generalized to other disease states and immunological phenotypes. The validation cohort had no HLA typing available for a later analysis, so co-occurrence within that cohort was assessed over all 120 or so repertoires. In the study, about 150 TCR beta chains were listed as associated with cytomegalovirus. The classifier was reported to diagnose cytomegalovirus status with high specificity and sensitivity in both the original cohort and the validation cohort. A few of the identified cytomegalovirus-associated TCR beta chains were confirmed in vitro to be specific for cytomegalovirus antigens.

The donors belonged to the validation cohort of approximately 130 subjects, which was separate from the approximately 700-subject first cohort. For CDR1 and CDR2, the germline V gene lists SGHRS and YFSETQ. V has 4 bases trimmed and J has 4 bases trimmed; junction bases matching no gene number 6. Including the terminal cysteine and phenylalanine, the CDR3 comprises 15 residues. Here the CDR3 DNA is all that survives: 45 bases in frame from base 1. Libraries were built with the immunoSEQ multiplex PCR assay. The authors' pipeline ran thus. A statistical classification framework was built for diagnosing cytomegalovirus status from the catalog of TCR beta chain sequences. Entries here come from immuneACCESS through TCRdb and include only in-frame sequences with V and J called. Some clones fail to appear in such tables; in the studies checked, an unresolved V gene covers under half of the shortfall, and the cause of the remainder is unknown. D and trimming come from the DNA, and the V and J calls and clone size come from that table. The sample table contains 250,000 or so clones; only one count was recorded for almost 90% of them. Together, the top ten hold roughly 0.38% of the sample.

As to this clone: This receptor's antigen is unknown. No much larger clonotype is one base removed from it; base qualities were not supplied.

Sequenced sample: PBMCs. The TCR sequence derives from a woman between 18 and 29 years old in good health and CMV-seronegative. The chain links TRBV5-1 with TRBJ2-1; TRBD2 aligns with 9 central bases. Here the CDR3 is given as CASSRTSAEYNEQFF. The DNA sequence reads TGCGCCAGCAGCCGGACTAGCGCGGAATACAATGAGCAGTTCTTC. The entire variable domain, with the stretches around the CDR3 drawn from the reference TRBV5-1 and TRBJ2-1 proteins, is KAGVTQTPRYLIKTRGQQVTLSCSPISGHRSVSWYQQTPGQGLQFLFEYFSETQRNKGNFPGRFSGRQFSNSRSEMNVSTLELGDSALYLCASSRTSAEYNEQFFGPGTRLTVL.